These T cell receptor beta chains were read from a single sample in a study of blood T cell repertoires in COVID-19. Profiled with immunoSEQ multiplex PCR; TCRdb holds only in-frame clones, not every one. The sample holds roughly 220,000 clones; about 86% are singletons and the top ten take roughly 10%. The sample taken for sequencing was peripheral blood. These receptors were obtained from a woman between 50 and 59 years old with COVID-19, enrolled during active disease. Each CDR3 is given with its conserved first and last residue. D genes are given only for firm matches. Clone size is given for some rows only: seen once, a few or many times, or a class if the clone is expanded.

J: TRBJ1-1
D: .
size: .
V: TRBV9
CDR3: CASSLYGQLNTEAFF
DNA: TGTGCCAGCAGCCTCTACGGACAGTTGAACACTGAAGCTTTCTTT

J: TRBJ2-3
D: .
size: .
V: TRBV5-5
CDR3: CASSLVGGAQYF
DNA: TGTGCCAGCAGCTTGGTGGGGGGAGCGCAGTATTTT

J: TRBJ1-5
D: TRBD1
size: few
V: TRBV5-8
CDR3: CASSAGTGGNQPQHF
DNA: TGTGCCAGCAGCGCCGGGACAGGGGGAAATCAGCCCCAGCATTTT

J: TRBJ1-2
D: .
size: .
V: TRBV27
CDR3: CASSSIQGPDGYTF
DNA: TGTGCCAGCAGTTCGATTCAGGGGCCAGATGGCTACACCTTC

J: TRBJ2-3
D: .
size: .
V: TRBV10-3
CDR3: CAIGPYTDTQYF
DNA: TGTGCCATCGGGCCATACACAGATACGCAGTATTTT

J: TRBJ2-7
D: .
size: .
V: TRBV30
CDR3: CAWSYNSYEQYF
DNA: TGTGCCTGGAGTTATAACAGCTACGAGCAGTACTTC

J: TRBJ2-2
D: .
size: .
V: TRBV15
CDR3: CATSRYRTGELFF
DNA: TGTGCCACCAGCAGATACAGGACCGGGGAGCTGTTTTTT

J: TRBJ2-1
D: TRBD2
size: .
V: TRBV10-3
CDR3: CAISESNRLAGGLEQFF
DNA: TGTGCCATCAGTGAGTCGAATAGACTAGCGGGGGGGCTTGAGCAGTTCTTC

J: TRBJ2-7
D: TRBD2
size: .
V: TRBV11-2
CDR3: CASSLASGAYEQYF
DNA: TGTGCCAGCAGCTTGGCTAGCGGGGCCTACGAGCAGTACTTC

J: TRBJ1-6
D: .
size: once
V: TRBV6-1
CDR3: CASSESLSSYNSPLHF
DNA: TGTGCCAGCAGTGAAAGCTTAAGCTCCTATAATTCACCCCTCCACTTT

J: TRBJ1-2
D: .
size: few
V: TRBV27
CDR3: CASRGFSGENYGYTF
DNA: TGTGCCAGCAGGGGCTTCAGTGGGGAGAACTATGGCTACACCTTC

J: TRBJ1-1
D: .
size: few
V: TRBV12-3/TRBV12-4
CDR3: CASNKGGVALAFF
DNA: TGTGCCAGCAACAAAGGCGGGGTCGCCTTGGCTTTCTTT

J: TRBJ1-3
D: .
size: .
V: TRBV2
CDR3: CASKEVGGLSGNTIYF
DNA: TGTGCCAGCAAAGAGGTCGGCGGTCTCTCTGGAAACACCATATATTTT

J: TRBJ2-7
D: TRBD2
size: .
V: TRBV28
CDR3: CASSPSIGLAGGPFKVEQYF
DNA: TGTGCCAGCAGTCCAAGCATCGGACTAGCGGGGGGGCCCTTCAAGGTCGAGCAGTACTTC

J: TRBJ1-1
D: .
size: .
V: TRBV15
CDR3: CATSRDRRNTEAFF
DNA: TGTGCCACCAGCAGAGATAGGAGGAACACTGAAGCTTTCTTT

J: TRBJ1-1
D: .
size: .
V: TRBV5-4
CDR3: CASSLQGSTEAFF
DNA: TGTGCCAGCAGCTTACAGGGAAGCACTGAAGCTTTCTTT

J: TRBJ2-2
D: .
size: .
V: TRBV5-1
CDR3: CASSLDSQNTGELFF
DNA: TGCGCCAGCAGCTTGGACAGCCAGAACACCGGGGAGCTGTTTTTT

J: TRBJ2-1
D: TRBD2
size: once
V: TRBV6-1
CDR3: CASSGVDGGYVRDEQFF
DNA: TGTGCCAGCAGTGGGGTTGACGGGGGGTATGTACGCGATGAGCAGTTCTTC

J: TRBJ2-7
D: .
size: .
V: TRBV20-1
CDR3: CSAREYEQYF
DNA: TGCAGTGCCCGAGAGTACGAGCAGTACTTC

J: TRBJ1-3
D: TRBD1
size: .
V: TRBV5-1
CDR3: CASRAETGTEAGNTIYF
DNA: TGCGCCAGCAGGGCCGAAACAGGGACAGAAGCTGGAAACACCATATATTTT

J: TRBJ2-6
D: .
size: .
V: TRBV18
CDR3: CASSESGANVLTF
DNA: TGTGCCAGCTCCGAGTCTGGGGCCAACGTCCTGACTTTC

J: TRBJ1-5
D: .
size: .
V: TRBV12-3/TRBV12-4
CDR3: CACGGGGGQPQHF
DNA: TGTGCCTGCGGGGGCGGGGGAGGACAGCCCCAGCATTTT

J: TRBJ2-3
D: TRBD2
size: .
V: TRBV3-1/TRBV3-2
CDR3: CASSTLARTSTDTQYF
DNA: TGTGCCAGCAGTACACTAGCGCGCACTAGCACAGATACGCAGTATTTT

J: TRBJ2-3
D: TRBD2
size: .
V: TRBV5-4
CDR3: CASSLGLAKDTQYF
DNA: TGTGCCAGCAGCTTGGGACTAGCTAAAGATACGCAGTATTTT

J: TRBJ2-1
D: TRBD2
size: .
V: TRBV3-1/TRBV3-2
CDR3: CASSQEPGLVFEQFF
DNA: TGTGCCAGCAGCCAAGAGCCGGGACTAGTATTTGAGCAGTTCTTC

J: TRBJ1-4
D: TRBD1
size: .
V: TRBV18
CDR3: CASSPRQGANEKLFF
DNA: TGTGCCAGCTCCCCGAGACAGGGAGCTAATGAAAAACTGTTTTTT

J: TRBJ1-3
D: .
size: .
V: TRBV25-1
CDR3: CASISSGNTIYF
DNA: TGTGCCAGCATTAGCTCTGGAAACACCATATATTTT

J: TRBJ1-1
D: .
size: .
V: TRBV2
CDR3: CASSVGQTVAFF
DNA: TGTGCCAGCAGTGTGGGTCAGACAGTGGCTTTCTTT

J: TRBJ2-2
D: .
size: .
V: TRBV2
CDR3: CASSENRPNTGELFF
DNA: TGTGCCAGCAGTGAAAACAGACCAAACACCGGGGAGCTGTTTTTT

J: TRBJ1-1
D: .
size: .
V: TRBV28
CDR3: CASRVQTGAQAFF
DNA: TGTGCCAGCAGAGTCCAGACAGGAGCGCAAGCTTTCTTT

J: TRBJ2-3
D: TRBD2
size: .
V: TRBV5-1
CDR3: CASSSIRSGATDTQYF
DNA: TGCGCCAGCAGCTCTATCCGTAGCGGGGCCACAGATACGCAGTATTTT

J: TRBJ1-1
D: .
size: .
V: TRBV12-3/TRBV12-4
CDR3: CASRGRGQAFF
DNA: TGTGCCAGCAGGGGAAGGGGCCAAGCTTTCTTT

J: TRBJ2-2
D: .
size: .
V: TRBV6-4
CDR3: CASSREAGVGTGELFF
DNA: TGTGCCAGCAGCCGAGAGGCAGGGGTCGGGACCGGGGAGCTGTTTTTT

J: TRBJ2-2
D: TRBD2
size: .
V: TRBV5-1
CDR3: CASNKAGATQNTGELFF
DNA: TGCGCCAGCAATAAAGCGGGGGCGACCCAGAACACCGGGGAGCTGTTTTTT

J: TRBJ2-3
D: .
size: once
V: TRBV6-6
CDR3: CASRRGREQYF
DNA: TGTGCCAGCAGAAGAGGACGGGAGCAGTATTTT

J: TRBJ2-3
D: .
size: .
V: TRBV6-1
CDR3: CASSESVIASTDTQYF
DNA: TGTGCCAGCAGTGAATCGGTAATAGCGAGCACAGATACGCAGTATTTT

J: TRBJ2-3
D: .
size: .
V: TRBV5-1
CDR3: CASSWTVTDTQYF
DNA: TGCGCCAGCAGCTGGACAGTCACAGATACGCAGTATTTT

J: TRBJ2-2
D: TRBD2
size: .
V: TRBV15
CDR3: CATSRPGTRELFF
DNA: TGTGCCACCAGCAGACCGGGGACTAGAGAGCTGTTTTTT

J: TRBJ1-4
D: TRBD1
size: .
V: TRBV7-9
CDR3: CASSPGQYNEKLFF
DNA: TGTGCCAGCAGTCCGGGACAGTATAATGAAAAACTGTTTTTT

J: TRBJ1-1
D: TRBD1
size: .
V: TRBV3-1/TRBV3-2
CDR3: CASSRTGANTEAFF
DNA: TGTGCCAGCAGCCGGACAGGGGCGAACACTGAAGCTTTCTTT

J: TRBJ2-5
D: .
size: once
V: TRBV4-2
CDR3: CASSQTGGQETQYF
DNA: TGTGCCAGCAGCCAAACCGGGGGACAAGAGACCCAGTACTTC

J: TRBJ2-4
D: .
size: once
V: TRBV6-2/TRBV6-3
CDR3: CASSYWSNHVAIQYF
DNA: TGTGCCAGCAGTTACTGGTCGAACCACGTAGCCATTCAGTACTTC